This T cell receptor (beta chain) was obtained from a study of breast tumors, draining lymph nodes, adjacent tissues. Study results and caveats: Tumor TCR diversity was below lymph nodes but above nontumor tissue. The lymph node origin of tumor T cells was framed as consistent with a hypothesis, not demonstrated. Luminal-like breast cancer showed significantly higher tumor–nontumor repertoire similarity than basal-like.

Breast cancer patients provided tissue from their axillary draining lymph nodes. Trimming pared 2 bases from V and 1 base from J, leaving 5 bases between. This CDR3 comprises 12 residues. Germline CDR1 and CDR2: DFQATT and SNEGSKA (reference sequence). The table lists this clonotype with many counts. The antigen remains unidentified. TCRdb used MiXCR to reprocess the multiplex PCR reads, holding one entry per CDR3 protein. The sample holds more than 200,000 distinct CDR3 sequences, about 34% seen once. The sample comprised axillary lymph node tissue. The sequence came from a female donor with breast cancer. Some clones in this sample may be carry-over from other donors' samples. This chain connects TRBV20-1 to TRBJ2-5; D remains ambiguous. CDR3 DNA sequence: TGCAGTGCTAGAATGGGCCAAGAGACCCAGTACTTC. Its translation is CSARMGQETQYF.